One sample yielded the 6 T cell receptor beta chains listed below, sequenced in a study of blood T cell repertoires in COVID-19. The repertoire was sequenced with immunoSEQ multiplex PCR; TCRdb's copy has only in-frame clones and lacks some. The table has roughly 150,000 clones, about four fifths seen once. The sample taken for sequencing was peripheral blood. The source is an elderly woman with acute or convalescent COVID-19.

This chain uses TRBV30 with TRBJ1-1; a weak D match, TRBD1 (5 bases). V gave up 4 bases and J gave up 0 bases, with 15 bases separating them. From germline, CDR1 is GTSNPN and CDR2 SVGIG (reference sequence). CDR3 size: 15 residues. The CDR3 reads CAWTRDSNMNTEAFF. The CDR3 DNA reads TGTGCCTGGACCCGAGACAGCAACATGAACACTGAAGCTTTCTTT.

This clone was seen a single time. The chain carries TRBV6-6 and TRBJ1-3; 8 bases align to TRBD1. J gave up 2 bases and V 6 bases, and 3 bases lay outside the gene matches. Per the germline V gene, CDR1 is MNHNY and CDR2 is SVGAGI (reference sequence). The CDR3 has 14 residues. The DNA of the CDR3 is TGTGCCAGCAGACCGGACAGGGCTGGAAACACCATATATTTT. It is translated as CASRPDRAGNTIYF.

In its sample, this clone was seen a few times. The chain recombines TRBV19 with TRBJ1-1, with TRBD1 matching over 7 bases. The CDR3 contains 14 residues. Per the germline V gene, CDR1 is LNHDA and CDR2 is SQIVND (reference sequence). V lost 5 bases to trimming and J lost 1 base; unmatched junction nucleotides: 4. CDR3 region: CASSARDRNTEAFF. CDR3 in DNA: TGTGCCAGTAGTGCTCGGGACAGGAACACTGAAGCTTTCTTT.

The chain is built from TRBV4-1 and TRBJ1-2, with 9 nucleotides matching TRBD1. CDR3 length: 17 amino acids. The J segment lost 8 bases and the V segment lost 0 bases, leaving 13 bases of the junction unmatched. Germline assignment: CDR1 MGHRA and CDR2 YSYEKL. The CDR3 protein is CASSQDATRDRARGYTF. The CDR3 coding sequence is TGCGCCAGCAGCCAAGATGCCACCCGGGACAGGGCAAGGGGCTACACCTTC.

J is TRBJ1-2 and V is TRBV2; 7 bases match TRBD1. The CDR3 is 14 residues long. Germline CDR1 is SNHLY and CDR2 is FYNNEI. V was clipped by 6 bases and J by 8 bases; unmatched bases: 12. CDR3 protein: CASSAAQGYRGYTF. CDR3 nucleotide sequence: TGTGCCAGCAGCGCCGCACAGGGGTATCGCGGCTACACCTTC.

The CDR3 coding sequence is TGTGCCAGCAGAGGGACGGGAGGGCCTGTACACGAGCAGTACTTC. Translated, it gives CASRGTGGPVHEQYF. The chain employs TRBV5-8 and TRBJ2-7; TRBD2 agrees at 8 bases. The length of the CDR3 is 15 residues. The germline V gene encodes CDR1 SGHTS and CDR2 YDEGEE. V shed 5 bases, J shed 5 bases, and the junction held 12 bases outside the gene matches.